These T cell receptor beta chains were read from a single sample in a study of HIV-infected patients and healthy controls. TCRdb ran MiXCR on the 5' RACE reads and lists one entry per CDR3 protein. This sample yields more than 9,000 distinct CDR3 sequences, of which about 6.5% are seen a single time; about 26% belongs to the top ten. The specimen comprised blood, sampled during antiretroviral therapy. These receptors originate from an adult with HIV infection. The donor label of this sample is uncertain. Each CDR3 is given with its conserved first and last residue. The D gene is left open where the match is weak. The size of a clone is reported for some rows only, either as once, few or many, or as a class for expanded clones.

J gene,D gene,clone size,V gene,CDR3 DNA,CDR3 protein
TRBJ1-2,.,.,TRBV6-5,TGTGCCAGCAGTTACTCCATTTCGACAGGCGGTGGCTACACCTTC,CASSYSISTGGGYTF
TRBJ2-3,TRBD2,medium-sized,TRBV20-1,TGCAGTGCGATTGAGACTAGCGGGGTGACAGATACGCAGTATTTT,CSAIETSGVTDTQYF
TRBJ2-1,TRBD2,few,TRBV6-2/TRBV6-3,TGTGCCAGCAGTTACTCGATAGCGGGGGGTTACAATGAGCAGTTCTTC,CASSYSIAGGYNEQFF
TRBJ2-3,TRBD2,many,TRBV12-3/TRBV12-4,TGTGCCAGCAGTTTAGGTAGCGGGGGGGTAGATACGCAGTATTTT,CASSLGSGGVDTQYF
TRBJ2-7,.,.,TRBV19,TGTGCCAGTAGTATAGGGTTTGGGACCGGCTACGAGCAGTACTTC,CASSIGFGTGYEQYF
TRBJ2-3,TRBD1,.,TRBV7-8,TGTGCCAGCAGAGCAGACAGGGTTAGCACAGATACGCAGTATTTT,CASRADRVSTDTQYF
TRBJ2-5,.,many,TRBV11-2,TGTGCCAGCAGCTTAGTTCCGTTACTGTACCAAGAGACCCAGTACTTC,CASSLVPLLYQETQYF
TRBJ2-2,TRBD1,many,TRBV6-5,TGTGCCAGCGGGGCAGGGGGCAACACCGGGGAGCTGTTTTTT,CASGAGGNTGELFF
TRBJ2-1,.,many,TRBV29-1,TGCAGCGTTGGCTCACGGGAGCAGTTCTTC,CSVGSREQFF
TRBJ1-1,.,many,TRBV7-9,TGTGCCAGCAGCTGGACAGTCACGAGCACTGAAGCTTTCTTT,CASSWTVTSTEAFF